This T cell receptor beta chain stems from a study of blood T cell repertoires in COVID-19. The wider study: Samples of COVID-19 (acute and convalescent) were obtained from the United States, Italy and Spain. In each case, the material was cDNA or gDNA derived from T cells, B-cell-depleted T cells, or PBMCs.

In the study's own analysis: By means of reference gene primer amplification, nucleated cell counts were estimated. TCRdb's table, derived via immunoSEQ multiplex PCR, lists solely in-frame clones and lacks some. The DNA gave D and trimming, while V, J and clone size come from that table. This table holds roughly 200,000 clones, approximately 90% found once. This clone was found once. CDR1 and CDR2 from the germline V gene are MDHEN and SYDVKM. J was trimmed by 5 bases and V by 3 bases; bases with no gene match: 8. The CDR3 totals 15 residues. The receptor was derived from a woman aged 25 to 39 with acute or convalescent COVID-19. The sequenced sample was peripheral blood. The J gene is TRBJ2-7, the V gene TRBV28; 9 bases fit TRBD1. CDR3 loop: CASSLGTGLRDEQYF. As DNA, the CDR3 is TGTGCCAGCAGTTTGGGGACAGGGCTCAGGGACGAGCAGTACTTC. The variable domain in full, with the rest retrieved from reference TRBV28 and TRBJ2-7, is DVKVTQSSRYLVKRTGEKVFLECVQDMDHENMFWYRQDPGLGLRLIYFSYDVKMKEKGDIPEGYSVSREKKERFSLILESASTNQTSMYLCASSLGTGLRDEQYFGPGTRLTVT.